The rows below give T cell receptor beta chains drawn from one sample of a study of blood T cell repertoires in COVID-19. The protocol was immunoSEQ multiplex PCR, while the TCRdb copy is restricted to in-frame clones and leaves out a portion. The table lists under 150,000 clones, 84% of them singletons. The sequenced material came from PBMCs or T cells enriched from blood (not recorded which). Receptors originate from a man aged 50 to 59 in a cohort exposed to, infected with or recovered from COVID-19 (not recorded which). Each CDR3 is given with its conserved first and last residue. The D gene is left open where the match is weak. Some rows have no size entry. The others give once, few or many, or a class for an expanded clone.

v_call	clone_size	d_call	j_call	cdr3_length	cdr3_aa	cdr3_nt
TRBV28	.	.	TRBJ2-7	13	CASSSVGGYEQYF	TGTGCCAGCAGTTCCGTGGGGGGCTACGAGCAGTACTTC
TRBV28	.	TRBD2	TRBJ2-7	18	CASSLGLAGGGLSYEQYF	TGTGCCAGCAGTTTAGGTCTAGCGGGAGGAGGACTCTCCTACGAGCAGTACTTC
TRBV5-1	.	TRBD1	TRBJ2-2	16	CASSPRTGMNTGELFF	TGCGCCAGCAGCCCACGGACAGGGATGAACACCGGGGAGCTGTTTTTT
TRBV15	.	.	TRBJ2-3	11	CATSREATQYF	TGTGCCACCAGCAGAGAGGCCACGCAGTATTTT
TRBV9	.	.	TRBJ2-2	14	CASSVASNTGELFF	TGTGCCAGCAGCGTGGCTAGCAACACCGGGGAGCTGTTTTTT
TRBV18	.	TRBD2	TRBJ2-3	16	CASSPGLAGGPNTQYF	TGTGCCAGCTCACCGGGACTAGCGGGAGGGCCAAATACGCAGTATTTT
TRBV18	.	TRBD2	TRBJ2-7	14	CASSAIAGGYEQYF	TGTGCCAGCTCAGCTATAGCGGGAGGCTACGAGCAGTACTTC
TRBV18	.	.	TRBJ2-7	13	CASSPPGGNEQYF	TGTGCCAGCTCACCACCTGGAGGGAACGAGCAGTACTTC
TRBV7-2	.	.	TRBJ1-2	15	CASSSTTMGHYGYTF	TGTGCCAGCAGCTCAACGACAATGGGCCACTATGGCTACACCTTC
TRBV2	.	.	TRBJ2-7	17	CASSAPGDTGSSYEQYF	TGTGCCAGCAGTGCCCCGGGAGATACGGGAAGCTCCTACGAGCAGTACTTC
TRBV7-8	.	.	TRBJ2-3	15	CASSTGHLGGDTQYF	TGTGCCAGCAGCACGGGACACCTTGGGGGAGATACGCAGTATTTT
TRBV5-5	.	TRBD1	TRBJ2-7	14	CASSVDRVPYEQYF	TGTGCCAGCAGCGTAGACAGGGTCCCCTACGAGCAGTACTTC
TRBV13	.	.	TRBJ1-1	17	CASSNPGQQIQNTEAFF	TGTGCCAGCAGCAACCCAGGACAGCAGATACAGAACACTGAAGCTTTCTTT
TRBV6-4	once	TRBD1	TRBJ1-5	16	CASSDVDRIFHQPQHF	TGTGCCAGCAGTGACGTGGACAGGATTTTTCATCAGCCCCAGCATTTT
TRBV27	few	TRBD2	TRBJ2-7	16	CASSNLAGVGVNEQYF	TGTGCCAGCAGTAACCTAGCGGGAGTGGGGGTCAACGAGCAGTACTTC
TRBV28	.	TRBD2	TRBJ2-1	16	CASSSGTSGRRGEQFF	TGTGCCAGCAGTTCCGGGACTAGCGGGAGGCGAGGTGAGCAGTTCTTC
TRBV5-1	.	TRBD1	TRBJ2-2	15	CASSHRTGDTGELFF	TGCGCCAGCAGTCACCGGACAGGGGACACCGGGGAGCTGTTTTTT
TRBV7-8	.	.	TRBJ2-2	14	CASSLLRNTGELFF	TGTGCCAGCAGCTTACTCAGGAACACCGGGGAGCTGTTTTTT
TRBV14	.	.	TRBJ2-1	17	CASSRPQGRRWVGEQFF	TGTGCCAGCAGCCGCCCCCAGGGGCGAAGATGGGTAGGTGAGCAGTTCTTC
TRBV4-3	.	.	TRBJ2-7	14	CASSLRDSEFEQYF	TGCGCCAGCAGCCTGCGGGACAGTGAGTTCGAGCAGTACTTC
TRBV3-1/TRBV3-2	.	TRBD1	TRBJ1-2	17	CASSQGGSGTGINGYTF	TGTGCCAGCAGCCAGGGGGGGTCAGGGACAGGGATCAATGGCTACACCTTC
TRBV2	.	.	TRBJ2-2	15	CASSEVSGYTGELFF	TGTGCCAGCAGTGAAGTGAGCGGGTACACCGGGGAGCTGTTTTTT
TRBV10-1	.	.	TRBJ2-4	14	CASSAVESKNIQYF	TGCGCCAGCAGTGCTGTAGAGTCCAAAAACATTCAGTACTTC
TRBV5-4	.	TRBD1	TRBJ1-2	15	CASSPGQGFRDGYTF	TGTGCCAGCAGCCCCGGACAGGGGTTTCGGGATGGCTACACCTTC
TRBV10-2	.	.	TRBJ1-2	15	CASSESTGTSWGYTF	TGCGCCAGCAGTGAGTCGACCGGGACATCTTGGGGCTACACCTTC